One TCR beta chain is described in this entry. Its antigen is still unknown. CDR3 size: 15 residues. Germline V gives CDR1 MNHEY, CDR2 SVGAGI. Trimming removed 5 bases from V and 3 bases from J, with 14 bases in between. The data stem from a study of cytomegalovirus exposure and HLA in healthy donors. PCR was performed using 60 Vbeta and 13 Jbeta primers. Generated by immunoSEQ multiplex PCR, the TCRdb table keeps only in-frame clones and is missing some. The sample consists of 150,000 to 200,000 clones, around 67% of them appearing once. Study-level findings and limits: Reports described diagnosis of cytomegalovirus status by the classifier as highly specific and sensitive.

The sequence was collected from a woman under 30 in good health and CMV-seropositive. The chain is built from TRBV6-5 and TRBJ2-1; TRBD2 is a possible D gene (6 bases). The specimen sequenced was PBMCs. CDR3 loop: CASSHTGVLYNEQFF. CDR3 coding DNA: TGTGCCAGCAGTCACACGGGGGTCCTCTACAATGAGCAGTTCTTC.